The rows below give T cell receptor beta chains drawn from one sample of a study of CD8 T cells in ankylosing spondylitis. TCRdb independently ran MiXCR on the 5' RACE reads; one entry per CDR3 protein. The sample has approximately 300,000 distinct CDR3 sequences; less than 9.5% are singletons. What was sequenced was blood, either unsorted or a sorted T cell fraction (not recorded which). The receptors derive from a male donor with ankylosing spondylitis. The CDR3 runs from the conserved cysteine through the conserved F or W. A D gene is named only where the DNA matches it firmly. Some rows have no size entry. The others give once, few or many, or a class for an expanded clone.

J gene	V gene	D gene	clone size	CDR3 protein	CDR3 DNA
TRBJ1-2	TRBV28	TRBD1	.	CASEDNHRGYNYGYTF	TGTGCCAGCGAAGATAATCACAGGGGTTATAACTATGGCTACACCTTC
TRBJ2-1	TRBV2	.	.	CASSDLVNEQFF	TGTGCCAGCAGTGACCTAGTAAATGAGCAGTTCTTC
TRBJ1-6	TRBV12-3/TRBV12-4	.	many	CASRTLRRSDSPLHF	TGTGCCAGCAGGACCCTCCGCAGGTCTGATTCACCCCTCCACTTT
TRBJ1-6	TRBV6-5	.	few	CASSYAQVLGVNSPLHF	TGTGCCAGCAGTTACGCGCAAGTTTTGGGAGTTAATTCACCCCTCCACTTT
TRBJ1-2	TRBV19	.	.	CASSIPAGSSYGYTF	TGTGCCAGTAGTATCCCGGCAGGGAGTTCATACGGCTACACCTTC
TRBJ2-1	TRBV27	.	few	CASSFEGFSYNEQFF	TGTGCCAGCAGTTTTGAGGGATTCTCCTACAATGAGCAGTTCTTC
TRBJ2-5	TRBV4-2	TRBD2	.	CASSQTGTSAQETQYF	TGTGCCAGCAGCCAAACCGGGACTAGCGCCCAAGAGACCCAGTACTTC
TRBJ2-1	TRBV12-5	.	few	CASGLGDRSPSFF	TGTGCTAGTGGTTTGGGGGACCGATCGCCATCGTTCTTC
TRBJ1-5	TRBV20-1	TRBD1	few	CSAFSGTGGNQPQHF	TGCAGTGCCTTCTCGGGGACAGGGGGCAATCAGCCCCAGCATTTT
TRBJ2-7	TRBV29-1	TRBD1	many	CSVRGRDRAYEQYF	TGCAGCGTCCGAGGTCGGGACAGAGCCTACGAGCAGTACTTC
TRBJ2-3	TRBV20-1	TRBD2	many	CSALWASGRVNTQYF	TGCAGTGCTCTCTGGGCTAGCGGGAGAGTTAATACGCAGTATTTT
TRBJ2-1	TRBV4-3	TRBD2	many	CASSRLLAGGERNEQFF	TGCGCCAGCAGCCGACTTCTAGCGGGAGGGGAAAGAAATGAGCAGTTCTTC
TRBJ2-1	TRBV5-1	TRBD2	.	CASSLDLAGHNEQFF	TGCGCCAGCAGCTTGGACCTAGCGGGTCACAATGAGCAGTTCTTC
TRBJ1-5	TRBV5-1	.	few	CASSLDVDVQPQHF	TGCGCCAGCAGCTTGGATGTGGACGTGCAGCCCCAGCATTTT
TRBJ1-5	TRBV19	TRBD1	.	CASTGTGGNQPQHF	TGTGCCAGTACCGGGACAGGGGGGAATCAGCCCCAGCATTTT
TRBJ2-3	TRBV29-1	TRBD2	few	CSVGVGGDFTDTQYF	TGCAGCGTTGGGGTCGGGGGGGATTTCACAGATACGCAGTATTTT
TRBJ2-3	TRBV11-2	TRBD2	.	CASSLVGTSGTSTDTQYF	TGTGCCAGCAGCTTAGTGGGGACTAGCGGGACTAGCACAGATACGCAGTATTTT